This T cell receptor beta chain is drawn from a study of blood T cell repertoires in COVID-19. This CDR3 has 15 amino acids. The V gene end was trimmed by 4 bases and the J gene end by 6 bases; junction bases not matched to a gene: 10. CDR1 is SGHNT, CDR2 YYREEE, per germline (reference sequence). Clones were sequenced by immunoSEQ multiplex PCR, and TCRdb holds only the in-frame ones, with some missing. The table includes 150,000 to 200,000 clones, about 90% detected once. The sequencing input was peripheral blood. This chain joins TRBV5-4 and TRBJ1-1; 9 nucleotides line up with TRBD1. This TCR came from a woman in her sixties with COVID-19, enrolled during active disease. The DNA for the CDR3 is TGTGCCAGCAGCCTGTCTGGGACAGGGTTAGCTGAAGCTTTCTTT. It encodes CASSLSGTGLAEAFF.